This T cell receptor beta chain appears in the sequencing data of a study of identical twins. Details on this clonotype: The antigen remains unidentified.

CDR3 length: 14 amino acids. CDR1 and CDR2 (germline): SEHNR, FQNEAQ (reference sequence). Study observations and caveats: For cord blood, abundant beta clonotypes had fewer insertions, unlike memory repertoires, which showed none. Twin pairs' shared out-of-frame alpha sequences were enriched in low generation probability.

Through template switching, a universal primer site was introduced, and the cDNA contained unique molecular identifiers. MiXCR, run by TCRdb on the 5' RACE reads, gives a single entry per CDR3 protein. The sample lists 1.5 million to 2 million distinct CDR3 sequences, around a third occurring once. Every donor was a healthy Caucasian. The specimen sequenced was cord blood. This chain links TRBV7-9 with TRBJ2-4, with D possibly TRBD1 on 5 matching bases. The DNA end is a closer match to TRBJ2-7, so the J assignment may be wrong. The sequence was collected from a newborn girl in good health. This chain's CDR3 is CASSPRTHPYEQYF. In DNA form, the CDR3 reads TGTGCCAGCAGCCCTCGGACACATCCTTACGAGCAGTACTTC.